Sequencing of this TCR beta chain was carried out in a study of low-dose radiotherapy and immunotherapy resistance in tumors. Across the whole study: Over 26 weeks, cohort 2 got 1 Gy every two weeks, reaching 13 Gy.

Germline V lookup: CDR1 KGHDR, CDR2 SFDVKD. This CDR3 is 15 amino acids long. V shed 4 bases, J shed 6 bases, and the junction held 5 bases outside the gene matches. Administered to the donors were nivolumab, ipilimumab, aspirin, low-dose cyclophosphamide and low-dose radiotherapy. Primers targeting TRAV and TRBV primed first-strand cDNA, covering alpha and beta chains. Both a constant-region primer and a V-primer adapter served to amplify TCRs across roughly 20 PCR cycles. TCRdb analysed the reads with MiXCR anew, one entry per CDR3 protein. The table shows roughly 19,000 distinct CDR3 sequences, with approximately 79% occurring only once.

This clonotype originated in a human donor with advanced metastatic prostate, ovarian, gallbladder or colorectal cancer (not recorded which). This table probably holds off-target reads from a library built for another chain. The chain links TRBV24-1 to TRBJ2-1; 10 bases are a match to TRBD2. The CDR3 spells CATSERLAGVNEQFF. CDR3 DNA: TGTGCCACCAGTGAGAGGCTAGCGGGAGTCAATGAGCAGTTCTTC.